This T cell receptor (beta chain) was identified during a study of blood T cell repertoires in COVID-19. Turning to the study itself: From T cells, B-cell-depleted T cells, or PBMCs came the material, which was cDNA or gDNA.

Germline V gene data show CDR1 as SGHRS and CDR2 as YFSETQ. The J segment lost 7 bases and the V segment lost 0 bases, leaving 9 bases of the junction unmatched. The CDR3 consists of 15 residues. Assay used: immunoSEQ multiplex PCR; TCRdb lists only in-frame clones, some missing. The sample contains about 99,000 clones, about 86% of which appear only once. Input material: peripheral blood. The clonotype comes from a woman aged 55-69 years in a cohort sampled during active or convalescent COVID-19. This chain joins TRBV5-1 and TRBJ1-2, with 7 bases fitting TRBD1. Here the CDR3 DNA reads TGCGCCAGCAGCTTGGGACAGGGCCCCATGGGTGGCTACACCTTC. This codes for CASSLGQGPMGGYTF.